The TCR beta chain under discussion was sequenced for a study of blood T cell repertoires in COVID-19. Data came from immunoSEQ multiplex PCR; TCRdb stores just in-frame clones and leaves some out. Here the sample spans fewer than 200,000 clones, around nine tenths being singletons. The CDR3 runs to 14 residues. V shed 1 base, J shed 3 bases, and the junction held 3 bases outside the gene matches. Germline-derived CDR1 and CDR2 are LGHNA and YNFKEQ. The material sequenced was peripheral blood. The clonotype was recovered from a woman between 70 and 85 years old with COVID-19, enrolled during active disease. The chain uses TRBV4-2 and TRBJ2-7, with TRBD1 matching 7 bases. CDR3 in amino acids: CASSQGQGYYEQYF. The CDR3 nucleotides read TGTGCCAGCAGCCAAGGACAGGGTTACTACGAGCAGTACTTC.